This TCR beta chain derives from a study of T cell repertoires in cytomegalovirus infection. Broader study findings: Cumulative public TCR beta family frequency identified carriers of CMV plus the relevant HLA.

The CDR3 is 14 amino acids. V gave up 1 base and J gave up 1 base, with 7 bases separating them. The germline V gene encodes CDR1 SEHNR and CDR2 FQNEAQ (reference sequence). MiXCR, applied by TCRdb to the reads, yields one record per CDR3 protein. The sample includes around 230,000 distinct CDR3 sequences, 6% to 8% of them seen just once. This clonotype was counted many times. The antigen is undetermined. This receptor was taken from a human donor in good health (CMV status not recorded). Some clones in this sample may be carry-over from other donors' samples. Sequenced material: PBMCs. The chain recombines TRBV7-9 with TRBJ1-1; D not certain. The CDR3 is CASSLGEENTEAFF. The CDR3 DNA reads TGTGCCAGCAGCTTAGGGGAGGAGAACACTGAAGCTTTCTTT.